The next 22 T cell receptor beta chains were all read from a single sample in a study of T cell responses to AZD1222 COVID-19 vaccine. Repertoires were generated with immunoSEQ multiplex PCR, while TCRdb's copy carries only in-frame clones and drops some. The sample contains 170,000 or so clones, around 87% of which appear only once. The sample consisted of peripheral blood, taken on day 0 of AZD1222 vaccination. The receptors derive from an adult in good health.

The chain joins TRBV4-1 to TRBJ2-1; D possibly corresponds to TRBD2 (5 bases). The CDR3 length is 14 residues. With 4 bases removed from V and 1 base from J, the gap between germline ends came to 8 bases. Germline CDR1 is MGHRA and CDR2 is YSYEKL. The CDR3 region is CASSRGQSYNEQFF. Written as DNA, the CDR3 is TGCGCCAGCAGCCGCGGGCAATCCTACAATGAGCAGTTCTTC.

The genes are TRBV28 and TRBJ1-3; the match to TRBD1 covers 7 bases. V dropped 4 bases and J dropped 0; count of bases not matched to a gene: 6. Germline assignment: CDR1 MDHEN and CDR2 SYDVKM. The CDR3 runs 16 residues. CDR3 nucleotides: TGTGCCAGCAGTTCTCCGACAGGGCGCTCTGGAAACACCATATATTTT. It codes for CASSSPTGRSGNTIYF.

The chain employs TRBV29-1 and TRBJ2-5; D not resolved. Trimming removed 4 bases at V and 5 bases at J, with 11 bases between. CDR1 is SQVTM, CDR2 ANQGSEA, per germline. The CDR3 contains 12 residues. CDR3 protein: CSVVLNWETQYF. CDR3 bases: TGCAGCGTTGTACTGAATTGGGAGACCCAGTACTTC.

V gene TRBV19 combines with J gene TRBJ2-1; D may correspond to TRBD1 or TRBD2 (5 bases each). Trimming took 5 bases from V and 7 from J, leaving 15 bases between them. CDR1 is LNHDA and CDR2 is SQIVND in the germline V gene (reference sequence). This CDR3 is 14 amino acids long. The DNA of the CDR3 is TGTGCCAGTAGTTTCGTCGGGACGTGGAATGAGCAGTTCTTC. It is translated as CASSFVGTWNEQFF.

There are a few counts of this clone. V is TRBV5-4 and J is TRBJ2-7; the D call may be TRBD1 or TRBD2 (5 bases each). CDR1 SGHNT and CDR2 YYREEE come from the germline V gene (reference sequence). The CDR3 length is 13 residues. The V gene lost 2 bases and the J gene lost 6 bases, with 12 bases spanning the gap. As DNA, the CDR3 is TGTGCCAGCAGCTTTGGGAGCAGGGCCGAGCAGTACTTC. This translates into CASSFGSRAEQYF.

The gene calls are TRBV19 and TRBJ1-1; possibly TRBD1 for D (5 bases). The V end lost 6 bases, the J end lost 4 bases, and 18 bases lay between the germline ends. Per germline, CDR1 LNHDA and CDR2 SQIVND (reference sequence). The CDR3 has 15 amino acids. The CDR3 sequence: CASSLAPKGSTEAFF. The CDR3 nucleotides read TGTGCCAGTAGCCTGGCCCCGAAGGGGAGCACTGAAGCTTTCTTT.

V and J are TRBV28 and TRBJ1-5, with a possible D match to TRBD1 (5 bases). This CDR3 has 12 amino acids. Germline CDR1 MDHEN, CDR2 SYDVKM. Between the trimmed V and J ends, which lost 9 bases and 6 bases, there was a span of 12 bases. The CDR3 is CASGTTGQPQHF. The DNA for the CDR3 is TGTGCCAGTGGGACGACGGGTCAGCCCCAGCATTTT.

The gene calls are TRBV3-1 (or the pseudogene TRBV3-2) and TRBJ2-7; 13 positions agree with TRBD2. V trimming: 4 bases; J trimming: 2 bases; junction bases outside the gene matches: 5. The CDR3 is 16 residues long. CDR1 and CDR2 (germline): LGHDT, YNNKEL (reference sequence). The CDR3 DNA reads as TGTGCCAGCAGCCGTTCGACTAGCGGGAGGCCCTACGAGCAGTACTTC. Its translation: CASSRSTSGRPYEQYF.

J is TRBJ2-1 and V is TRBV29-1, with 10 bases matching TRBD1. J lost 4 bases, V lost 7 bases, and 10 bases had no gene match. Germline-derived CDR1 and CDR2 are SQVTM and ANQGSEA. CDR3 size: 15 residues. The CDR3 sequence: CSASWDRGIYNEQFF. CDR3 nucleotides: TGCAGCGCGTCCTGGGACAGGGGAATATACAATGAGCAGTTCTTC.

The chain carries TRBV24-1 and TRBJ1-4, with D possibly matching TRBD1 (5 bases). This CDR3 is 16 amino acids long. The V gene lost 7 bases and the J gene lost 2 bases, with 16 bases spanning the gap. CDR1 and CDR2 from the germline V gene are KGHDR and SFDVKD. The CDR3 DNA reads TGTGCCACCAGCCCCGGCCGGGGGAACACTAATGAAAAACTGTTTTTT. Translation: CATSPGRGNTNEKLFF.

The chain couples TRBV27 to TRBJ2-1; 8 nucleotides align to TRBD2. The junction had 8 bases not matched to a gene; V was cut back by 6 bases and J by 1 base. The CDR3 consists of 16 residues. Germline-derived CDR1 and CDR2 are MNHEY and SMNVEV (reference sequence). CDR3 amino acids: CASSNLAGGSYNEQFF. The CDR3, as DNA: TGTGCCAGCAGCAACCTAGCGGGTGGATCCTACAATGAGCAGTTCTTC.

The chain uses TRBV27 and TRBJ2-2, with 8 bases aligning to TRBD1. The germline V gene has CDR1 MNHEY and CDR2 SMNVEV (reference sequence). V dropped 6 bases and J dropped 4; count of bases not matched to a gene: 7. CDR3 length equals 15 residues. In DNA, the CDR3 is TGTGCCAGCAGATTAGGACAGGGTGGCACCGGGGAGCTGTTTTTT. Encoded protein: CASRLGQGGTGELFF.

The rearrangement links TRBV28 to TRBJ2-1; 11 bases are a match to TRBD2. The CDR3 has 15 residues. Germline-derived CDR1 and CDR2 are MDHEN and SYDVKM. After removal of 4 bases from V and 4 bases from J, the junction contained 3 bases not matched to a gene. The CDR3 here is CASSSRTSGYNEQFF. For the CDR3, the DNA is TGTGCCAGCAGTTCTCGGACTAGCGGGTACAATGAGCAGTTCTTC.

The J gene is TRBJ2-7, the V gene TRBV29-1, with a weak D call TRBD2 (6 bases). Germline CDR1 is SQVTM and CDR2 is ANQGSEA. The CDR3 runs to 12 residues. Trimming stripped 0 bases from V and 6 bases from J, with 9 bases between. In DNA, the CDR3 is TGCAGCGTTGAAGATAGGCGGGGCGAGCAGTACTTC. Its translation: CSVEDRRGEQYF.

The gene calls are TRBV27 and TRBJ2-7, with D perhaps TRBD1 or TRBD2 (6 bases each). Germline lookup yields CDR1 MNHEY and CDR2 SMNVEV (reference sequence). The CDR3 has 15 amino acids. Deletions cut 2 bases from V and 3 bases from J, with 14 bases between. DNA of the CDR3: TGTGCCAGCAGTTTAGAGGGGGGAATAGTCTACGAGCAGTACTTC. It yields the protein CASSLEGGIVYEQYF.

The chain couples TRBV6-5 to TRBJ1-3; D is unresolved. Germline V gene sequence: CDR1 MNHEY, CDR2 SVGAGI. V lost 9 bases and J lost 0, with 12 bases in between. The CDR3 spans 14 residues. CDR3 nucleotides: TGTGCCAGTCGGAGGAAAGCCTCTGGAAACACCATATATTTT. This encodes CASRRKASGNTIYF.

The rearrangement links TRBV6-1 to TRBJ1-1; D call uncertain. CDR1 and CDR2 from the germline V gene are MNHNS and SASEGT. Trimming stripped 3 bases from V and 7 bases from J, with 6 bases between. The CDR3 spans 11 residues. The CDR3 protein is CASSETREAFF. Written as DNA, the CDR3 is TGTGCCAGCAGTGAGACACGTGAAGCTTTCTTT.

This clone came up once. The gene calls are TRBV7-9 and TRBJ2-1; TRBD1 agrees at 8 bases. The CDR3 has 15 residues. The V gene's germline CDR1 is SEHNR and CDR2 FQNEAQ (reference sequence). V dropped 5 bases and J dropped 7; count of bases not matched to a gene: 10. The CDR3 sequence: CASSETGDVKNEQFF. CDR3 bases: TGTGCCAGCAGCGAGACAGGGGATGTTAAAAATGAGCAGTTCTTC.

A few counts support this clone. The CDR3 nucleotides read TGCAGCGTTGGTCTAGCGTCTTACGAGCAGTACTTC. Residues: CSVGLASYEQYF. The genes are TRBV29-1 and TRBJ2-7, with a tentative D call TRBD2 (6 bases). Between the trimmed V and J ends, which lost 4 bases and 4 bases, there was a span of 11 bases. The germline V gene has CDR1 SQVTM and CDR2 ANQGSEA. CDR3 length equals 12 residues.

In this sample, this clone turned up a few times. The V gene is TRBV6-5, the J gene TRBJ1-5; no firm D call. The germline V gene encodes CDR1 MNHEY and CDR2 SVGAGI. The CDR3 extends over 13 amino acids. The germline V and J ends were trimmed by 5 bases and 1 base, with 6 bases remaining between them. CDR3 nucleotide sequence: TGTGCCAGCAGTATCCAGAGCAATCAGCCCCAGCATTTT. Residues: CASSIQSNQPQHF.

The chain recombines TRBV28 with TRBJ2-7; TRBD2 aligns across 10 bases. From germline, CDR1 is MDHEN and CDR2 SYDVKM. The CDR3 totals 15 residues. The V and J ends lost 3 bases and 4 bases, in that order; junction bases with no gene match: 6. The CDR3 nucleotides read TGTGCCAGCAGTTTGGGAGGACTAGCGGCGTACGAGCAGTACTTC. As protein: CASSLGGLAAYEQYF. Full variable domain (missing parts from reference TRBV28 and TRBJ2-7): DVKVTQSSRYLVKRTGEKVFLECVQDMDHENMFWYRQDPGLGLRLIYFSYDVKMKEKGDIPEGYSVSREKKERFSLILESASTNQTSMYLCASSLGGLAAYEQYFGPGTRLTVT.

Comment on this clone: This same CDR3 is encoded by further DNA sequences in the sample. The gene calls are TRBV4-1 and TRBJ1-1; weak D call: TRBD1 (6 bases). The CDR3 sequence is 16 residues long. Trimming took 0 bases from V and 0 from J, leaving 11 bases between them. In germline, CDR1 is MGHRA, CDR2 YSYEKL. The CDR3 here is CASSQDRGRMNTEAFF. In DNA, the CDR3 is TGCGCCAGCAGCCAAGATAGGGGGAGAATGAACACTGAAGCTTTCTTT.